Below, 23 T cell receptor beta chains from the same sample are listed, as sequenced in a study of Ad26.COV2.S vaccination and SARS-CoV-2 variants. Here immunoSEQ multiplex PCR was the method, and the copy in TCRdb shows in-frame clones only, minus some. In the table there are 300,000 to 400,000 clones, around 92% of which are singletons. Material: peripheral blood, obtained after recovery from COVID-19. The receptors come from a human donor who had recovered from COVID-19.

This clone showed up just once. CDR3 sequence (DNA): TGCGCCAGCAGCCCGCGACTTACAGGGAACTATGGCTACACCTTC. It specifies CASSPRLTGNYGYTF. J is TRBJ1-2 and V is TRBV4-3, with D possibly being TRBD1 (6 bases). The germline V gene has CDR1 LGHNA and CDR2 YSLEER. V was shortened by 4 bases and J by 2 bases, with 14 bases between the two germline ends. CDR3 length equals 15 residues.

This clone was seen once. The chain carries TRBV10-3 and TRBJ2-7, with 8 bases lining up with TRBD1. Germline trimming cut 5 bases from V and 4 bases from J; bases unmatched to any gene: 10. The CDR3 is made up of 15 amino acids. Germline CDR1 and CDR2: ENHRY and SYGVKD. The CDR3 here is CAISTFRGPKYEQYF. The CDR3 nucleotides are TGTGCCATCAGTACCTTCAGGGGGCCTAAATACGAGCAGTACTTC.

The chain carries TRBV4-3 and TRBJ2-1, with a tentative D call TRBD2 (5 bases). Trimming stripped 0 bases from V and 4 bases from J, with 7 bases between. Germline V lookup: CDR1 LGHNA, CDR2 YSLEER. The CDR3 runs to 14 residues. The CDR3 region is CASSQDRGYNEQFF. In DNA, the CDR3 is TGCGCCAGCAGCCAAGATCGGGGATACAATGAGCAGTTCTTC.

The genes are TRBV7-3 and TRBJ2-1; maybe TRBD2 (5 bases). Germline V lookup: CDR1 SGHTA, CDR2 FQGTGA. V was cut by 1 base and J by 8 bases, with 15 bases left in between. The CDR3 has 15 residues. CDR3 in DNA: TGTGCCAGCAGCTTAAAGGGCAATCCCGGGGATGAGCAGTTCTTC. Its translation: CASSLKGNPGDEQFF.

This chain links TRBV29-1 with TRBJ1-2, with D tentatively TRBD1 (6 bases). CDR3 length: 12 residues. Per the germline V gene, CDR1 is SQVTM and CDR2 is ANQGSEA. Trimming removed 6 bases at V and 1 base at J, with 9 bases between. The CDR3 DNA follows: TGCAGCGTCCTCAGGGGTAACTATGGCTACACCTTC. Translating it yields CSVLRGNYGYTF.

V usage is TRBV19 and J usage is TRBJ1-3; D is unresolved. Germline V gives CDR1 LNHDA, CDR2 SQIVND (reference sequence). Trimming took 4 bases from V and 0 from J, leaving 10 bases between them. The CDR3 is 15 residues long. The CDR3 protein is CASSTGTVSGNTIYF. DNA of the CDR3: TGTGCCAGTAGTACGGGAACAGTCTCTGGAAACACCATATATTTT.

The V and J genes are TRBV19 and TRBJ1-1; unclear D gene. Germline V lookup: CDR1 LNHDA, CDR2 SQIVND (reference sequence). The CDR3 runs 17 residues. The germline V and J ends were trimmed by 3 bases and 0 bases, with 17 bases remaining between them. CDR3 region: CASSMFGAVGLNTEAFF. The CDR3 DNA follows: TGTGCCAGTAGTATGTTCGGTGCTGTGGGTCTGAACACTGAAGCTTTCTTT. The complete variable domain, with remaining parts taken from reference TRBV19 and TRBJ1-1, reads DGGITQSPKYLFRKEGQNVTLSCEQNLNHDAMYWYRQDPGQGLRLIYYSQIVNDFQKGDIAEGYSVSREKKESFPLTVTSAQKNPTAFYLCASSMFGAVGLNTEAFFGQGTRLTVV.

This rearrangement joins TRBV5-1 to TRBJ2-1; possibly TRBD1 or TRBD2 for D (6 bases each). This CDR3 has 17 residues. V lost 4 bases and J lost 1, with 18 bases in between. Per germline, CDR1 SGHRS and CDR2 YFSETQ. CDR3 in amino acids: CASSPSSGAISYNEQFF. The CDR3 region has the DNA TGCGCCAGCAGCCCCTCTTCGGGGGCTATTTCCTACAATGAGCAGTTCTTC. Full variable domain (rest looked up from reference TRBV5-1 and TRBJ2-1): KAGVTQTPRYLIKTRGQQVTLSCSPISGHRSVSWYQQTPGQGLQFLFEYFSETQRNKGNFPGRFSGRQFSNSRSEMNVSTLELGDSALYLCASSPSSGAISYNEQFFGPGTRLTVL.

V gene TRBV3-1 (or the pseudogene TRBV3-2) combines with J gene TRBJ2-5; D uncertain. The CDR3 is 11 residues long. Germline V CDR1 and CDR2: LGHDT, YNNKEL (reference sequence). Deletions cut 1 base from V and 5 bases from J, with 2 bases between. For the CDR3, the DNA is TGTGCCAGCAGCCAAGCCGAGACCCAGTACTTC. Protein sequence: CASSQAETQYF.

The V and J genes are TRBV5-6 and TRBJ1-2; D unresolved. This CDR3 region has 15 residues. V lost 5 bases and J 6 bases, leaving 20 bases between the germline ends. CDR1 SGHDT and CDR2 YYEEEE come from the germline V gene. The CDR3 sequence is CASSEEGKEWHGYTF. Written as DNA, the CDR3 is TGTGCCAGCAGTGAAGAGGGAAAGGAATGGCATGGCTACACCTTC. The variable domain in full, with the rest retrieved from reference TRBV5-6 and TRBJ1-2, is DAGVTQSPTHLIKTRGQQVTLRCSPKSGHDTVSWYQQALGQGPQFIFQYYEEEERQRGNFPDRFSGHQFPNYSSELNVNALLLGDSALYLCASSEEGKEWHGYTFGSGTRLTVV.

About this clone: This same CDR3 is encoded by further DNA sequences in the sample. This rearrangement joins TRBV25-1 to TRBJ2-2; D gene uncertain. Between the trimmed V and J ends, which lost 6 bases and 2 bases, there was a span of 1 base. Looked up from germline, CDR1 is MGHDK and CDR2 is SYGVNS. The CDR3 contains 11 residues. CDR3 DNA sequence: TGTGCCAGCAGAAACACCGGGGAGCTGTTTTTT. Translation gives CASRNTGELFF.

The gene calls are TRBV4-3 and TRBJ1-4; 9 bases agree with TRBD1. CDR3 length: 15 amino acids. V lost 0 bases and J lost 11; bases outside the gene matches: 7. Germline CDR1 LGHNA, CDR2 YSLEER. The CDR3, as DNA: TGCGCCAGCAGCCAAGATGGGACAGGGCCCCTTAAACTGTTTTTT. This sequence encodes CASSQDGTGPLKLFF.

A note on this clone: One end of the junction is discordant with germline, which a read error may explain. The chain joins TRBV5-5 to TRBJ2-5; no clear D. Germline V gene lookup returns CDR1 SGHKS and CDR2 YYEKEE (reference sequence). CDR3 length: 14 amino acids. CDR3 in DNA: TGTGCCAGCAGCCCCGGACGCTACCAAGAGTCCCAGTACTTC. This encodes CASSPGRYQESQYF.

The rearrangement links TRBV5-1 to TRBJ2-1, with TRBD1 identical over 9 bases. The CDR3 totals 15 residues. Germline V gene sequence: CDR1 SGHRS, CDR2 YFSETQ. The ends lost 4 bases at V and 4 bases at J; junction bases unmatched: 6. CDR3 in amino acids: CASSPPGTGYNEQFF. CDR3 in DNA: TGCGCCAGCAGCCCTCCCGGGACAGGGTACAATGAGCAGTTCTTC. Complete variable domain (other parts from reference TRBV5-1 and TRBJ2-1): KAGVTQTPRYLIKTRGQQVTLSCSPISGHRSVSWYQQTPGQGLQFLFEYFSETQRNKGNFPGRFSGRQFSNSRSEMNVSTLELGDSALYLCASSPPGTGYNEQFFGPGTRLTVL.

The chain recombines TRBV20-1 with TRBJ1-4; D possibly corresponds to TRBD1 (5 bases). Germline lookup yields CDR1 DFQATT and CDR2 SNEGSKA (reference sequence). V was shortened by 3 bases and J by 7 bases, with 12 bases between the two germline ends. The CDR3 totals 13 residues. The CDR3 DNA follows: TGCAGTGCTAGTATATGGGGGGGTGAAAAACTGTTTTTT. Translating it yields CSASIWGGEKLFF.

The chain has TRBV27 and TRBJ2-7, with D hard to call. CDR3 length equals 13 residues. Germline V CDR1 and CDR2: MNHEY, SMNVEV (reference sequence). V lost 3 bases and J lost 0, with 6 bases in between. CDR3 sequence: CASSFGVSYEQYF. The CDR3 bases are TGTGCCAGCAGTTTTGGCGTCTCCTACGAGCAGTACTTC.

The chain carries TRBV24-1 and TRBJ1-5; 7 nucleotides line up with TRBD1. This CDR3 has 16 residues. The germline CDR1 and CDR2 sequences are KGHDR and SFDVKD. Trimming cost V 0 bases and J 3 bases; bases outside gene matches: 4. The CDR3 is CATSDLGTANNQPQHF. In DNA, the CDR3 is TGTGCCACCAGTGATTTGGGGACAGCTAACAATCAGCCCCAGCATTTT.

This chain connects TRBV12-3 or TRBV12-4 to TRBJ2-7, with 7 bases matching TRBD2. V shed 6 bases, J shed 1 base, and the junction held 3 bases outside the gene matches. CDR3 size: 13 residues. DNA of the CDR3: TGTGCCAGCAGAATGGGAGGGTCCTACGAGCAGTACTTC. Its translation is CASRMGGSYEQYF.

The V gene is TRBV5-1, the J gene TRBJ2-2; 7 bases align to TRBD2. Germline V gene data show CDR1 as SGHRS and CDR2 as YFSETQ. There are 14 residues in the CDR3. Trimming removed 9 bases from V and 7 bases from J; junction bases left unmatched: 12. The CDR3 reads CATGGGTTVGELFF. The CDR3, as DNA: TGCGCCACCGGCGGAGGGACTACGGTCGGGGAGCTGTTTTTT.

The J gene is TRBJ1-3, the V gene TRBV2; D is unresolved. Trimming pared 7 bases from V and 2 bases from J, leaving 6 bases between. CDR1 is SNHLY, CDR2 FYNNEI, per germline. The CDR3 totals 12 residues. CDR3 in DNA: TGTGCCAGCACCGGGGCTGGAAACACCATATATTTT. Residues: CASTGAGNTIYF.

The chain links TRBV4-1 to TRBJ1-2, with 7 bases lining up with TRBD1. The germline gives CDR1 MGHRA, CDR2 YSYEKL. V lost 1 base, J lost 4 bases, and 3 bases stayed unmatched. The CDR3 is 14 amino acids. CDR3 sequence reads: CASSQVRGAYGYTF. The CDR3 coding sequence is TGCGCCAGCAGCCAAGTCAGGGGGGCCTATGGCTACACCTTC.

V is TRBV7-8 and J is TRBJ2-5; D remains unclear. Germline V gene lookup returns CDR1 SGHVS and CDR2 FQNEAQ. Trimming shortened V by 5 bases and J by 3 bases, and 16 bases separated the two germline ends. CDR3 length: 15 residues. The CDR3 is CASSHSRLGKETQYF. The CDR3, as DNA: TGTGCCAGCAGCCATTCCAGGCTAGGGAAAGAGACCCAGTACTTC.

The J gene is TRBJ2-1, the V gene TRBV11-2; 9 bases match TRBD2. Germline CDR1 and CDR2: SGHAT and FQNNGV. The CDR3 is 17 residues long. Unmatched junction bases numbered 22, after V lost 4 bases and J lost 15 bases. DNA for the CDR3: TGTGCCAGCAGCTCGAAATACCCCCCTAGCGGGGCCCCTCCTGGGTTCTTC. It codes for CASSSKYPPSGAPPGFF.